Sequencing of this TCR beta chain was carried out in a study of neurological immune-mediated disorders. MiXCR, run by TCRdb on the 5' RACE reads, gives a single entry per CDR3 protein. This sample has roughly 48,000 distinct CDR3 sequences, with roughly a quarter found just once. V gave up 1 base and J gave up 6 bases, with 13 bases separating them. CDR3 length: 15 amino acids. Germline lookup yields CDR1 SGHTA and CDR2 FQGNSA. This clonotype occurred many times. The chain has TRBV7-2 and TRBJ1-5; TRBD1 might be the D (5 bases). Specimen: PBMCs. This receptor was obtained from a woman aged 70-85 years in good health. CDR3 sequence reads: CASSLVWGEGQPQHF. DNA of the CDR3: TGTGCCAGCAGCTTAGTATGGGGCGAGGGTCAGCCCCAGCATTTT.